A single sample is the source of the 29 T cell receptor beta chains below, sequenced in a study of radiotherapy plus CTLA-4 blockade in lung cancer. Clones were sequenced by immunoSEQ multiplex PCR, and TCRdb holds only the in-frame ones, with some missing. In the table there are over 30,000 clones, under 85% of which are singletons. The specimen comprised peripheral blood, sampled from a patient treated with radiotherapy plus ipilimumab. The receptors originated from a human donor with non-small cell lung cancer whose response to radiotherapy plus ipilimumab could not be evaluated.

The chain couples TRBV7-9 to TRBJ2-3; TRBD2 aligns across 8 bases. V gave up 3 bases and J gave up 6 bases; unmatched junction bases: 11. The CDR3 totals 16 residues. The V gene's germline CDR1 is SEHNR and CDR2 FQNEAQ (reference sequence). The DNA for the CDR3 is TGTGCCAGCAGCTTCGGCCTAGCGGGCCGGATGGATACGCAGTATTTT. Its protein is CASSFGLAGRMDTQYF. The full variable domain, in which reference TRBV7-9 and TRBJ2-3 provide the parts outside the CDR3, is DTGVSQNPRHKITKRGQNVTFRCDPISEHNRLYWYRQTLGQGPEFLTYFQNEAQLEKSRLLSDRFSAERPKGSFSTLEIQRTEQGDSAMYLCASSFGLAGRMDTQYFGPGTRLTVL.

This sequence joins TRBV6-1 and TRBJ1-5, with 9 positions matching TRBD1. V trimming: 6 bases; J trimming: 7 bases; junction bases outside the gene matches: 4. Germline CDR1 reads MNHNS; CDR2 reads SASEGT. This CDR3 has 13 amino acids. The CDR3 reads CASSTGGGQPQHF. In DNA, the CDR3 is TGTGCCAGCAGCACAGGGGGCGGGCAGCCCCAGCATTTT.

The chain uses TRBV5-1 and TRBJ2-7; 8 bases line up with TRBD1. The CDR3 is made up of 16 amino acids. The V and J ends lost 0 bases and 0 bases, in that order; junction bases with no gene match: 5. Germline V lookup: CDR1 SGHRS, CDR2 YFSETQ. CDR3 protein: CASSLAEGTGSYEQYF. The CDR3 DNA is TGCGCCAGCAGCTTGGCGGAAGGGACAGGCTCCTACGAGCAGTACTTC.

CDR3 amino acids: CASTRGVSVQPQHF. The CDR3 DNA reads TGTGCCAGCACCCGGGGGGTAAGCGTTCAGCCCCAGCATTTT. The chain uses TRBV19 and TRBJ1-5; D may be TRBD1 (5 bases). The CDR3 runs 14 residues. The V and J ends lost 9 bases and 6 bases respectively, with 18 bases between them. Germline-derived CDR1 and CDR2 are LNHDA and SQIVND (reference sequence).

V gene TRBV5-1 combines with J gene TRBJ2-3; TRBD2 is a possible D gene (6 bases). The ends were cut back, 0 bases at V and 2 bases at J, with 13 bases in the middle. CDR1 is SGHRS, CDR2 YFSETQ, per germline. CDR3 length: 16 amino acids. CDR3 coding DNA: TGCGCCAGCAGCTTGGTAGCGGTTCCCTTCACAGATACGCAGTATTTT. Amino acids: CASSLVAVPFTDTQYF.

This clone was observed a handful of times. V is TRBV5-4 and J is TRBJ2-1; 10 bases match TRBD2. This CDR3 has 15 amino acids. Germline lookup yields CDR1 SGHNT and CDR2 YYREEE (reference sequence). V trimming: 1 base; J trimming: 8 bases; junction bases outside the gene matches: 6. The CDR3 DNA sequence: TGTGCCAGCAGCTTGCCTAGCGGGAGATATGATGAGCAGTTCTTC. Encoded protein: CASSLPSGRYDEQFF.

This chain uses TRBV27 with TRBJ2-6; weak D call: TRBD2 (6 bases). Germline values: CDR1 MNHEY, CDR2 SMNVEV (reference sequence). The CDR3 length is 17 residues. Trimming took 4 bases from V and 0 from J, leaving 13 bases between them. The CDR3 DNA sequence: TGTGCCAGCAGTTCTCCTAGCGTGTCCTCTGGGGCCAACGTCCTGACTTTC. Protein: CASSSPSVSSGANVLTF.

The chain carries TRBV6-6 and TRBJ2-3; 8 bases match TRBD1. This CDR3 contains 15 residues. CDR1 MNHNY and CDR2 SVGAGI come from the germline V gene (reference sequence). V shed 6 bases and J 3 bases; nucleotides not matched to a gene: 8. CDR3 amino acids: CASRPTGGITDTQYF. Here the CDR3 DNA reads TGTGCCAGCAGACCAACAGGGGGGATTACAGATACGCAGTATTTT.

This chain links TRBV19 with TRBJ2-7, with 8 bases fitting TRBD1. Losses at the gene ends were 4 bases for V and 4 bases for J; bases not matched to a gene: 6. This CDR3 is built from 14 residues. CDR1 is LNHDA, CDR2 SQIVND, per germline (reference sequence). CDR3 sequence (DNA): TGTGCCAGTAGTACCGGGACAGGACCTTACGAGCAGTACTTC. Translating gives CASSTGTGPYEQYF.

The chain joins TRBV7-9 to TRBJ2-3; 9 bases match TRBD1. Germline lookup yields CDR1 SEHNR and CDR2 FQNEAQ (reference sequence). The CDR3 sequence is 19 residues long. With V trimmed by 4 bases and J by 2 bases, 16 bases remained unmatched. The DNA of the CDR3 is TGTGCCAGCAGCTCTGGCCCGGTACTACAGGGGGCGGTCACAGATACGCAGTATTTT. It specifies CASSSGPVLQGAVTDTQYF.

The CDR3 protein is CASSLVDRAYNEQFF. In DNA, the CDR3 is TGTGCCAGCAGCTTGGTAGACAGGGCCTACAATGAGCAGTTCTTC. The genes are TRBV5-6 and TRBJ2-1, with 7 bases aligning to TRBD1. The trim removed 0 bases at V and 2 bases at J, leaving 2 bases unmatched. Looked up from germline, CDR1 is SGHDT and CDR2 is YYEEEE. There are 15 residues in the CDR3.

CDR3 residues: CASSPGGVRGQETQYF. The DNA of the CDR3 is TGTGCCAGCAGCCCTGGGGGGGTCCGCGGTCAAGAGACCCAGTACTTC. The rearrangement joins TRBV5-8 to TRBJ2-5, with 7 bases identical to TRBD2. Germline lookup yields CDR1 SGHTS and CDR2 YDEGEE. CDR3 length equals 16 residues. Germline trimming cut 4 bases from V and 2 bases from J; bases unmatched to any gene: 11.

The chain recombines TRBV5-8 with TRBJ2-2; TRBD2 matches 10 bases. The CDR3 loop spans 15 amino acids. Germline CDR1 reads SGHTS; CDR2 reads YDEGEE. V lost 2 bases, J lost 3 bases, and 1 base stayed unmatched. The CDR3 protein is CASSLGLADTGELFF. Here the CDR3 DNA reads TGTGCCAGCAGCTTAGGACTAGCGGACACCGGGGAGCTGTTTTTT.

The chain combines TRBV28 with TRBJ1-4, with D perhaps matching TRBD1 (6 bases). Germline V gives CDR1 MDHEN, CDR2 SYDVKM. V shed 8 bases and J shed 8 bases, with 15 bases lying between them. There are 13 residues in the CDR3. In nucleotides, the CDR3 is TGTGCCAGCCGTGTGGCAGGGGTGGAAAAACTGTTTTTT. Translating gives CASRVAGVEKLFF.

In DNA, the CDR3 is TGTGCCAGCAGCCCCAGACAGGGGGGCAGTGAGCAGTACTTC. It translates to CASSPRQGGSEQYF. The chain couples TRBV16 to TRBJ2-7; 9 positions match TRBD1. The V gene end was trimmed by 4 bases and the J gene end by 7 bases; junction bases not matched to a gene: 8. CDR1 is KGHSY and CDR2 is FQNENV in the germline V gene. The CDR3 extends over 14 amino acids.

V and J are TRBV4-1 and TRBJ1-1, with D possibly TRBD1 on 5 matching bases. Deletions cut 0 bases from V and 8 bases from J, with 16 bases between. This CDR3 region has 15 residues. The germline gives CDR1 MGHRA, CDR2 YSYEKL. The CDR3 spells CASSQDPRRGWEAFF. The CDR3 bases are TGCGCCAGCAGCCAAGATCCTAGGAGGGGCTGGGAAGCTTTCTTT.

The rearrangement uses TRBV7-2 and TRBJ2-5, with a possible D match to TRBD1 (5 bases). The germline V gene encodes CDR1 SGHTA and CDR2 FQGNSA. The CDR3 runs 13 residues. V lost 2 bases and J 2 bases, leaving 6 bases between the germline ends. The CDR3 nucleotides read TGTGCCAGCAGCTTAAACAGGCAAGAGACCCAGTACTTC. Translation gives CASSLNRQETQYF.

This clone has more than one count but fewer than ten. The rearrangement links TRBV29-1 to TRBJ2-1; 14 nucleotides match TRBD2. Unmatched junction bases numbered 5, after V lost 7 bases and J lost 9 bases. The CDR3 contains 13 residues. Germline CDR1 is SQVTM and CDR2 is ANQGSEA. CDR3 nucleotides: TGCAGCGCTGGACTAGCGGGAGGCGCTGAGCAGTTCTTC. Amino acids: CSAGLAGGAEQFF.

In DNA form, the CDR3 reads TGTGCCAGCAGCCTACGGGGGACTCCAAGCTACGAGCAGTACTTC. Translation: CASSLRGTPSYEQYF. The J gene is TRBJ2-7, the V gene TRBV9; D is possibly TRBD2 (6 bases). Germline V gene lookup returns CDR1 SGDLS and CDR2 YYNGEE. This CDR3 region has 15 residues. V was cut by 4 bases and J by 3 bases, with 17 bases left in between.

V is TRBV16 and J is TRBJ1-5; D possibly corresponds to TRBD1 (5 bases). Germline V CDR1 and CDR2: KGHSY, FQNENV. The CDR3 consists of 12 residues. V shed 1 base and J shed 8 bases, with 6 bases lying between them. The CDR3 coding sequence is TGTGCCAGCAGCCAATGGGGCGAGCCCCAGCATTTT. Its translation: CASSQWGEPQHF.

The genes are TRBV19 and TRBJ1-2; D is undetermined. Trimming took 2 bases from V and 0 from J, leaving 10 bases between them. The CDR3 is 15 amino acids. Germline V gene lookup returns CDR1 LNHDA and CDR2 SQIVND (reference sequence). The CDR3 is CASSILGTANYGYTF. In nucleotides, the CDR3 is TGTGCCAGTAGTATACTCGGCACAGCTAACTATGGCTACACCTTC.

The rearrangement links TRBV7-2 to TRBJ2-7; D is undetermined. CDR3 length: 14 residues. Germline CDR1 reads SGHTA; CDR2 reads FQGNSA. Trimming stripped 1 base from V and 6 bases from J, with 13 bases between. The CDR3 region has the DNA TGTGCCAGCAGCTTAGAAGCAGGCACCGGCGAGCAGTACTTC. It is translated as CASSLEAGTGEQYF.

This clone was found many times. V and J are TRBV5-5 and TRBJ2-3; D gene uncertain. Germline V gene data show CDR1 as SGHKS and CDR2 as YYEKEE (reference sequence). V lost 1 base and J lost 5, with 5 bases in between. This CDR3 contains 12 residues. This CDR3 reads CASSLSGDTQYF. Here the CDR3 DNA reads TGTGCCAGCAGCTTGTCGGGAGATACGCAGTATTTT.

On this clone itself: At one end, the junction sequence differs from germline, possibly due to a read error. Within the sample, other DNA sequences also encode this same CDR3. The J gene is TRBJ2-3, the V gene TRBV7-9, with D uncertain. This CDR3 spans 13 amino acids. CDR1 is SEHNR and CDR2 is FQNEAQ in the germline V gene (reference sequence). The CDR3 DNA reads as TGTGCCAGTAGCTCGTTGAGCACAGATACGCAGTATTTT. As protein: CASSSLSTDTQYF.

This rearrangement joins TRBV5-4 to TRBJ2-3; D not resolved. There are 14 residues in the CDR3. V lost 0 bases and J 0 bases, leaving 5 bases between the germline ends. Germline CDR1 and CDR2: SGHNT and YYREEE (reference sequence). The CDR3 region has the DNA TGTGCCAGCAGCTTGGTAGTTAGCACAGATACGCAGTATTTT. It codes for CASSLVVSTDTQYF.

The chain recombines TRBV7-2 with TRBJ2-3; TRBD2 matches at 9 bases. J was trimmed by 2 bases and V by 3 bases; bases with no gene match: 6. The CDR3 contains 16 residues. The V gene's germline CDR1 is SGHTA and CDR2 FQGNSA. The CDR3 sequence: CASSFLAGRFTDTQYF. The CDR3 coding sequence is TGTGCCAGCAGCTTCCTAGCGGGACGCTTCACAGATACGCAGTATTTT.

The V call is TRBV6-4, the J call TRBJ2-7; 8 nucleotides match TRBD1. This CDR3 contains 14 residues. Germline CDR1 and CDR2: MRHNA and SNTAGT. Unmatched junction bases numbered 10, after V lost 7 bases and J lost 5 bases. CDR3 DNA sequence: TGTGCCAGCACCCGACAGGGGAGGTGGGACGAGCAGTACTTC. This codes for CASTRQGRWDEQYF.

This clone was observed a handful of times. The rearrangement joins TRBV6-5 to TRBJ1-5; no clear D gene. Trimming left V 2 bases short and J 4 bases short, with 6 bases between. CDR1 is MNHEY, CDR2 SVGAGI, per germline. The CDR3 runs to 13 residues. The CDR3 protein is CASSYQQNQPQHF. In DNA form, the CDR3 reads TGTGCCAGCAGTTACCAACAGAATCAGCCCCAGCATTTT.

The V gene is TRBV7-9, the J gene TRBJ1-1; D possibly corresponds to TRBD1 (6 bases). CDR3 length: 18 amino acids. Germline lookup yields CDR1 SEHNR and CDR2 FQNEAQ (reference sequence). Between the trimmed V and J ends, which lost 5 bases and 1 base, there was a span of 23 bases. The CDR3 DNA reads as TGTGCCAGCAGCGCAAGGCGACAGGCGGGAGCGCCGAACACTGAAGCTTTCTTT. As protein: CASSARRQAGAPNTEAFF.